The T cell receptor beta chain under discussion was sequenced for a study of blood T cell repertoires in COVID-19. Authors' data handling: From reference gene primer amplification, estimates of nucleated cell counts were derived. Measured with immunoSEQ multiplex PCR; TCRdb has only the in-frame clones, and not every one. The DNA gave D and trimming, while V, J and clone size come from that table. The data hold about 180,000 clones, with 88% observed a single time. Germline CDR1 MNHEY, CDR2 SMNVEV (reference sequence). With V trimmed by 6 bases and J by 8 bases, 7 bases remained unmatched. The CDR3 is 14 residues long.

The rearrangement links TRBV27 to TRBJ1-4, with 9 bases lining up with TRBD1. Sequencing used PBMCs or T cells enriched from blood (not recorded which). The receptor was isolated from a woman under 30 who had recovered from COVID-19. The CDR3 reads CASRSGTGYEKLFF. CDR3 bases: TGTGCCAGCAGATCCGGGACAGGGTACGAAAAACTGTTTTTT.